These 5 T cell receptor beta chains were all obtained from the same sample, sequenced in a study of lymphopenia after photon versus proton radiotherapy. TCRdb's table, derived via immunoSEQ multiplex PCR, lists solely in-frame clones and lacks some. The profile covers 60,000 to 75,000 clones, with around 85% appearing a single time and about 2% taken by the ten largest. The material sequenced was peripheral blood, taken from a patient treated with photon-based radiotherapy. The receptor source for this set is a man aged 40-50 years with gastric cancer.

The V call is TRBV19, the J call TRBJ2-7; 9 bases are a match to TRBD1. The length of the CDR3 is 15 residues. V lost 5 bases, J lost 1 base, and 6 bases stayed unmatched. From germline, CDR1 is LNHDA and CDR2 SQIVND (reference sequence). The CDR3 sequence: CASSPPGQGSYEQYF. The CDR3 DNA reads TGTGCCAGTAGTCCCCCGGGACAGGGATCCTACGAGCAGTACTTC.

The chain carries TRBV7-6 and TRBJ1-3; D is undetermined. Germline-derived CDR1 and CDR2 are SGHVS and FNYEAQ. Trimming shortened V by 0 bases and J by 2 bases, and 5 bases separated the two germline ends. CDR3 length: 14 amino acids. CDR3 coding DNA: TGTGCCAGCAGCTTAGCAGGCCCTGGAAACACCATATATTTT. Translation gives CASSLAGPGNTIYF.

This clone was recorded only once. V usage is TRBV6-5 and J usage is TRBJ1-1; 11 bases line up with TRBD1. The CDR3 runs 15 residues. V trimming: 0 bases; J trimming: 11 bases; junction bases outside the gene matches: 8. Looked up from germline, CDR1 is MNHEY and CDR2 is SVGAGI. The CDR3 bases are TGTGCCAGCAGTTACTCGACCGGGACAGGGGGTTGGGCTTTCTTT. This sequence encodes CASSYSTGTGGWAFF.

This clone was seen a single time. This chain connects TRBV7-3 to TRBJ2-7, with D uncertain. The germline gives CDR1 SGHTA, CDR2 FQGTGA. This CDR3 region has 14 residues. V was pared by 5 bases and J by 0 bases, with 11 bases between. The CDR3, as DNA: TGTGCCAGCAGCCCTCTGGCGAGCTCCTACGAGCAGTACTTC. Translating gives CASSPLASSYEQYF.

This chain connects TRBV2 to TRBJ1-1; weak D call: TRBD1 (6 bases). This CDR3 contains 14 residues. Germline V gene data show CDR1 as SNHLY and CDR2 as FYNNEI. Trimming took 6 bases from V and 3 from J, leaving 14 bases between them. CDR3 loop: CASRESGGHTEAFF. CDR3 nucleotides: TGTGCCAGCAGAGAGAGCGGGGGCCACACTGAAGCTTTCTTT.